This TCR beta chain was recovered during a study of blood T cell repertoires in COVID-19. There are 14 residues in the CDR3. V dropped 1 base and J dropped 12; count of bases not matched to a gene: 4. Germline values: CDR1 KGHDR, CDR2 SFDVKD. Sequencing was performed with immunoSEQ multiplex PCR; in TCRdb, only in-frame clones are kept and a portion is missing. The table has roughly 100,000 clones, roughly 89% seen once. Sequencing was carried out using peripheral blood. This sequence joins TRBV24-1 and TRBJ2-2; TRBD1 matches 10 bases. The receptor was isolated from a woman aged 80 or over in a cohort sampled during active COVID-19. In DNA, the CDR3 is TGTGCCACCAGTGATTTCCAGGACAGGGGGAAGCTGTTTTTT. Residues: CATSDFQDRGKLFF.